This entry describes one T cell receptor beta chain. What it binds is not known. The CDR3 is made up of 14 amino acids. Germline V CDR1 and CDR2: LNHDA, SQIVND (reference sequence). V dropped 4 bases and J dropped 6 bases, with 16 bases sitting between them. Those patients with uncontrolled infection, other autoimmune disease, pregnancy or lactation were excluded. The PBMCs studied were ones that came from 10 ml fresh peripheral blood. It was RNA transcripts that yielded the amplified TCR beta CDR3 regions. The primer set for the first-round RT-PCR of the TCR CDR3 was HTBI. Each CDR3 protein gets one entry after TCRdb re-called the multiplex PCR reads with MiXCR. The table shows 300,000 to 500,000 distinct CDR3 sequences, with over 11% occurring only once. These data come from a study of T cells in Graves' hyperthyroidism and ophthalmopathy. At the level of the study: The initial diagnosis was the point when peripheral blood was collected, ahead of any treatment.

General study findings and limits: For ophthalmopathy, model prediction preceded onset by a median roughly 6.2 months.

Sequencing was performed on blood. The V gene is TRBV19, the J gene TRBJ2-7, with D perhaps given as TRBD1 or TRBD2 (5 bases each). This clonotype was sampled from a man aged 45-65 years with Graves' ophthalmopathy. The chain's CDR3 is CASSTRGQRAEQYF. The CDR3 DNA follows: TGTGCCAGTAGTACGAGGGGTCAAAGAGCCGAGCAGTACTTC.